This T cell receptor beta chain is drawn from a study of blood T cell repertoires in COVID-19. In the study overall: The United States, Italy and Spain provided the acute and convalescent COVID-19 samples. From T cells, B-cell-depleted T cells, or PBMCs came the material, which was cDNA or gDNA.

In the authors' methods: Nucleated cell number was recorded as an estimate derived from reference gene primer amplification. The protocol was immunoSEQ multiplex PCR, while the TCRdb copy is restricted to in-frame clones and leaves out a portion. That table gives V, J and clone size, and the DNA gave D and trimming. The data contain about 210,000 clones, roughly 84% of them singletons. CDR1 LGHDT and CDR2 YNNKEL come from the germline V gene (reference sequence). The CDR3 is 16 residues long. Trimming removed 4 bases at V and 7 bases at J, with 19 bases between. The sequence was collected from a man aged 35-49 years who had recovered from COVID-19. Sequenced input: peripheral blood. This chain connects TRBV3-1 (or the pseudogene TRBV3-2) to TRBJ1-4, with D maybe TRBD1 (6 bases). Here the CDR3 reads CASSPRSGQLVEKLFF. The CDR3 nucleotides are TGTGCCAGCAGCCCCAGGTCAGGACAGTTGGTTGAAAAACTGTTTTTT.